This record concerns one T cell receptor (beta chain) sequence. The antigen is unknown. This entry comes from a study of graft-versus-host responses after intestinal transplantation. Study-level information: Each recipient received a multivisceral, liver-intestinal, or isolated intestinal graft. After anti-thymocyte globulin induction, recipients took tacrolimus and steroids for approximately three years. Study conclusions and caveats: Where graft-donor T cell macrochimerism was present, patients had high graft-versus-host to host-versus-graft clonal ratios in allografts. GvH clones turned up in recipient marrow; some had shown up first in ileum or blood.

With 2 bases removed from V and 5 bases from J, the gap between germline ends came to 14 bases. Germline loops: CDR1 PRHDT, CDR2 FYEKMQ (reference sequence). This CDR3 is built from 15 residues. The repertoire was sequenced with immunoSEQ multiplex PCR; TCRdb's copy has only in-frame clones and lacks some. The sample lists tens of thousands of clones; about 95% were seen once. Source: unstimulated CD8+ T cells sorted from spleen or lymph node cells, taken before transplant. The V call is TRBV13, the J call TRBJ2-3; TRBD2 might be the D (7 bases). The TCR comes from a human donor who was the organ donor for an intestinal transplant. In DNA, the CDR3 is TGTGCCAGCAGCTTAAGGGGGGGGGCCCAAGATACGCAGTATTTT. This gives the protein CASSLRGGAQDTQYF. The whole variable domain, filled in from reference TRBV13 and TRBJ2-3, reads AAGVIQSPRHLIKEKRETATLKCYPIPRHDTVYWYQQGPGQDPQFLISFYEKMQSDKGSIPDRFSAQQFSDYHSELNMSSLELGDSALYFCASSLRGGAQDTQYFGPGTRLTVL.